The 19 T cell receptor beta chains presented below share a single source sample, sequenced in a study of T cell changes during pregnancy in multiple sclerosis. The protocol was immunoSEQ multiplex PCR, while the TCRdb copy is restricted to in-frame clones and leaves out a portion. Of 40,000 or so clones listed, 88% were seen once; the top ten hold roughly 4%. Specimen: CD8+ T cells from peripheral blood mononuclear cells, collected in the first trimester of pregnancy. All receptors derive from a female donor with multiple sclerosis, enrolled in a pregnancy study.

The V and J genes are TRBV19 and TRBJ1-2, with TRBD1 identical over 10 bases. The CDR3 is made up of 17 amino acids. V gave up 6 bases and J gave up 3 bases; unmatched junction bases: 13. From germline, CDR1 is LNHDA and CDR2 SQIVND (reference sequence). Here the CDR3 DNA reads TGTGCCAGTAGCAATCCGGGACAGGGGTATCGGTACTATGGCTACACCTTC. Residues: CASSNPGQGYRYYGYTF. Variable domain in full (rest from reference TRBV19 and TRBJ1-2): DGGITQSPKYLFRKEGQNVTLSCEQNLNHDAMYWYRQDPGQGLRLIYYSQIVNDFQKGDIAEGYSVSREKKESFPLTVTSAQKNPTAFYLCASSNPGQGYRYYGYTFGSGTRLTVV.

In nucleotides, the CDR3 is TGTGCCAGCAGCTTAAAGGACCCAGGGGGAATAGGCTACGAGCAGTACTTC. Translation: CASSLKDPGGIGYEQYF. The rearrangement links TRBV7-8 to TRBJ2-7; 7 bases fit TRBD1. The trim removed 2 bases at V and 3 bases at J, leaving 13 bases unmatched. From germline, CDR1 is SGHVS and CDR2 FQNEAQ. CDR3 size: 17 residues. The complete variable domain, with remaining parts taken from reference TRBV7-8 and TRBJ2-7, reads GAGVSQSPRYKVAKRGQDVALRCDPISGHVSLFWYQQALGQGPEFLTYFQNEAQLDKSGLPSDRFFAERPEGSVSTLKIQRTQQEDSAVYLCASSLKDPGGIGYEQYFGPGTRLTVT.

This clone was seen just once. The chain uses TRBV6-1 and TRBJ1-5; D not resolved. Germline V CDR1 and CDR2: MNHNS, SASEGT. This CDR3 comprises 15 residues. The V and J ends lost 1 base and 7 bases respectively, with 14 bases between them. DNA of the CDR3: TGTGCCAGCAGTGAAGGGGAGGGAGGCGGACAGCCCCAGCATTTT. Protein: CASSEGEGGGQPQHF.

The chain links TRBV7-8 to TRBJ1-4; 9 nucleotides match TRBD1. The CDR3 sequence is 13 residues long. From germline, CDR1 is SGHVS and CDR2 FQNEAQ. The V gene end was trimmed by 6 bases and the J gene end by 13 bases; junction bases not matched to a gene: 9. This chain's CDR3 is CASSTDRGRGLFF. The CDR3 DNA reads TGTGCCAGCAGTACGGACAGGGGAAGAGGACTGTTTTTT.

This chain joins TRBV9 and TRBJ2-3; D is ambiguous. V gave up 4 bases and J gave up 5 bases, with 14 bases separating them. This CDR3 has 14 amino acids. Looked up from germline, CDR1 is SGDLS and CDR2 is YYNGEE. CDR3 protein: CASSPSGEQDTQYF. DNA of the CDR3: TGTGCCAGCAGCCCCTCGGGTGAGCAAGATACGCAGTATTTT.

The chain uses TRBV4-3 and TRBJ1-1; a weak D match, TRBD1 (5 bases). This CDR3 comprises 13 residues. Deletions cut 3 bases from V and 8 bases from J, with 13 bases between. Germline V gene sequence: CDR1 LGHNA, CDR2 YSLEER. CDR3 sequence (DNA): TGCGCCAGCAGCCACTCAGGGTCTCAGGAAGCTTTCTTT. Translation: CASSHSGSQEAFF.

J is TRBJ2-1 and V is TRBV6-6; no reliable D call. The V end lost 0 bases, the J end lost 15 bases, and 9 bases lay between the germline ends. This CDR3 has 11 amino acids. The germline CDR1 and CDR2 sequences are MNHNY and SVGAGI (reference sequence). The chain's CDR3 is CASSYSKRVFF. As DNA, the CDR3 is TGTGCCAGCAGTTACTCGAAAAGAGTGTTCTTC.

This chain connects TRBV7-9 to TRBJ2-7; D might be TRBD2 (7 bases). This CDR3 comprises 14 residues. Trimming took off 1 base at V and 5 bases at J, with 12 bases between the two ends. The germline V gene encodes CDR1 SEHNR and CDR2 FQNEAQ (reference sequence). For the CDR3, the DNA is TGTGCCAGCAGCTTAGGGGGGGGCCGGGACGAGCAGTACTTC. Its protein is CASSLGGGRDEQYF.

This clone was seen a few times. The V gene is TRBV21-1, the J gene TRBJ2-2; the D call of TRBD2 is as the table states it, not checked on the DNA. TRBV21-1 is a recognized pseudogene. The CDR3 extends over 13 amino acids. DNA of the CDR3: TGTGCCAGCAGCCCCCGGAGTACCGGGGAGCTGTTTTTT. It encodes CASSPRSTGELFF.

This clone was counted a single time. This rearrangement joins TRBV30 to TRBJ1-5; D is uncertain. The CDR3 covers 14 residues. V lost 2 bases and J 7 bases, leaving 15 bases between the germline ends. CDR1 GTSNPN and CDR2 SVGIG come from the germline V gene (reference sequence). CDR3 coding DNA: TGTGCCTGGAGTATTTCGGGGTATGGACAGCCCCAGCATTTT. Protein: CAWSISGYGQPQHF.

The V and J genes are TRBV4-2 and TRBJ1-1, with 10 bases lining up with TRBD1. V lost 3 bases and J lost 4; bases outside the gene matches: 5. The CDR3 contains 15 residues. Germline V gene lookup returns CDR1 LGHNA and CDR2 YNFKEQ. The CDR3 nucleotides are TGTGCCAGCAGCCAGGGACAGGGGCCCAGCACTGAAGCTTTCTTT. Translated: CASSQGQGPSTEAFF.

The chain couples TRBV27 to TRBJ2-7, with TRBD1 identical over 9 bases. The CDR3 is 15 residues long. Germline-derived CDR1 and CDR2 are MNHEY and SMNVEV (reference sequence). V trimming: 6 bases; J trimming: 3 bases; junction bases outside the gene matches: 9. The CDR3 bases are TGTGCCAGCAGCCGATACCGGGACAGGGACTACGAGCAGTACTTC. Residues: CASSRYRDRDYEQYF.

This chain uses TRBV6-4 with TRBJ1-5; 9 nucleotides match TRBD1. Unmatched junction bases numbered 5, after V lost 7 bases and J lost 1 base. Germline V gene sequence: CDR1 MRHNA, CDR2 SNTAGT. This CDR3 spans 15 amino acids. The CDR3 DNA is TGTGCCAGCACAGGGGACAGGGTGAGCAATCAGCCCCAGCATTTT. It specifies CASTGDRVSNQPQHF.

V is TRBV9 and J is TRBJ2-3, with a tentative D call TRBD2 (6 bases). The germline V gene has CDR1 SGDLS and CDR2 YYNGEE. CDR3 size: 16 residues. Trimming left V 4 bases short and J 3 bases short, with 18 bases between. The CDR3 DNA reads TGTGCCAGCAGCCGCAACCCCGGGAGCAGAACAGATACGCAGTATTTT. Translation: CASSRNPGSRTDTQYF.

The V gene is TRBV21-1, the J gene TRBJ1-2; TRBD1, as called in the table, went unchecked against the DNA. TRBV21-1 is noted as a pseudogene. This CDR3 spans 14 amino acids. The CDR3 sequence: CASNLLKGQYGYTF. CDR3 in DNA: TGTGCCAGCAACTTATTAAAGGGGCAGTATGGCTACACCTTC.

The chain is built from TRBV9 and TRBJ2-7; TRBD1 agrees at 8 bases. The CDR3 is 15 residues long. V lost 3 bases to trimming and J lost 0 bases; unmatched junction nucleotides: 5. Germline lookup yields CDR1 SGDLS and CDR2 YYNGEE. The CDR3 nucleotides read TGTGCCAGCAGCGGGACAGGACAGGGCTCCTACGAGCAGTACTTC. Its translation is CASSGTGQGSYEQYF.

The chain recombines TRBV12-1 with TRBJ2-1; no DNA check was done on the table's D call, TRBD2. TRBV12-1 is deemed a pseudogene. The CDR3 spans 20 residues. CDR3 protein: CASSSVVRGIAGLTYNEQFF. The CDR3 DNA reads TGTGCCAGCAGCTCTGTAGTCCGTGGAATAGCGGGGCTGACCTACAATGAGCAGTTCTTC.

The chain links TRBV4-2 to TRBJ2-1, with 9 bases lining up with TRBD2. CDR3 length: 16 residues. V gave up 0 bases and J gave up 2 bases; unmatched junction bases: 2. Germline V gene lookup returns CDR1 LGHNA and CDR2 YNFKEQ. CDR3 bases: TGTGCCAGCAGCCAAGATGCTAGCGGGGCCTACAATGAGCAGTTCTTC. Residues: CASSQDASGAYNEQFF.

In DNA form, the CDR3 reads TGCGCCAGCAGCATGGGGGGTATCGCTGAAGCTTTCTTT. Amino acid sequence: CASSMGGIAEAFF. The V gene is TRBV4-3, the J gene TRBJ1-1, with D possibly being TRBD1 (5 bases). The CDR3 totals 13 residues. The germline V and J ends were trimmed by 5 bases and 6 bases, with 13 bases remaining between them. CDR1 is LGHNA, CDR2 YSLEER, per germline.